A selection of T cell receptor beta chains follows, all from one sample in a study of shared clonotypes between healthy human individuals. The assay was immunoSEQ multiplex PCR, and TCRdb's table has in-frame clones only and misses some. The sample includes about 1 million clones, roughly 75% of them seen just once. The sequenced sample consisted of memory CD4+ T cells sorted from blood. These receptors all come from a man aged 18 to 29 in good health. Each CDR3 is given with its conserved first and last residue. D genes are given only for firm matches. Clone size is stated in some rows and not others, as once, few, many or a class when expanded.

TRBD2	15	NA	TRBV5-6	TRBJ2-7	CASSPGLAGAYEQYF	TGTGCCAGCAGCCCCGGACTAGCGGGAGCCTACGAGCAGTACTTC
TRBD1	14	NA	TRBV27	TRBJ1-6	CASSQDRVNSPLHF	TGTGCCAGCAGCCAAGACAGGGTGAATTCACCCCTCCACTTT
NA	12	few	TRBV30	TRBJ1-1	CAWSVLFGEAFF	TGTGCCTGGAGTGTTTTGTTTGGTGAAGCTTTCTTT
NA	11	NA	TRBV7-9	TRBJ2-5	CASSPQETQYF	TGTGCCAGCAGCCCTCAAGAGACCCAGTACTTC
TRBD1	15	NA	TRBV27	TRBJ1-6	CASSYRGTGVSPLHF	TGTGCCAGCAGTTATCGTGGGACAGGAGTATCACCCCTCCACTTT
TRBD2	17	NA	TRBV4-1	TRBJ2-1	CASSQASSGGRYNEQFF	TGCGCCAGCAGCCAAGCGTCTAGCGGGGGGCGCTACAATGAGCAGTTCTTC
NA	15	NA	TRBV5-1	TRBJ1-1	CASSLGDGAYTEAFF	TGCGCCAGCAGCTTGGGGGACGGTGCGTACACTGAAGCTTTCTTT
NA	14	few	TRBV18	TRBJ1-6	CASSPARDNSPLHF	TGTGCCAGCTCACCAGCGCGGGACAATTCACCCCTCCACTTT
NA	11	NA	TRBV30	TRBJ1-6	CAWSATLALHF	TGTGCCTGGAGTGCCACCTTGGCCCTCCACTTT
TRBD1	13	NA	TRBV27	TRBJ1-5	CASSPPTGEPQHF	TGTGCCAGCAGTCCTCCAACAGGGGAGCCCCAGCATTTT
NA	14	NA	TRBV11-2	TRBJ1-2	CASSLDVASSGYTF	TGTGCCAGCAGCTTAGATGTGGCGAGTAGTGGCTACACCTTC
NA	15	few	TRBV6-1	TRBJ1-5	CASSPRDGPNQPQHF	TGTGCCAGCAGTCCCCGGGACGGCCCAAATCAGCCCCAGCATTTT
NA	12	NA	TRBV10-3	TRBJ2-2	CAISESGIQLFF	TGTGCCATCAGTGAGTCGGGGATCCAGCTGTTTTTT
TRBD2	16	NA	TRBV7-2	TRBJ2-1	CASSLASASGYNEQFF	TGTGCCAGCAGCTTAGCGTCGGCTAGCGGATACAATGAGCAGTTCTTC
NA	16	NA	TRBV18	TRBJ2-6	CASSPGGSSGANVLTF	TGTGCCAGCTCACCAGGGGGTAGCTCTGGGGCCAACGTCCTGACTTTC
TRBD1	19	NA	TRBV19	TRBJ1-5	CASSNPGQAMVYSNQPQHF	TGTGCCAGTAGTAACCCCGGACAGGCGATGGTATATAGCAATCAGCCCCAGCATTTT
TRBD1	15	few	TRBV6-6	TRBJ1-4	CASTHVRDPLRGLFF	TGTGCCAGCACCCACGTCCGGGACCCCCTCAGGGGGCTGTTTTTT
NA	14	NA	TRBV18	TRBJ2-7	CASSPGMGSYEQYF	TGTGCCAGCTCACCGGGAATGGGCTCCTACGAGCAGTACTTC
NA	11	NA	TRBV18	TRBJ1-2	CASSGRSGYTF	TGTGCCAGCTCCGGACGGTCGGGCTACACCTTC
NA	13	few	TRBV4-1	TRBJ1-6	CASSQDPRSPLHF	TGCGCCAGCAGCCAAGACCCTAGGTCACCCCTCCACTTT
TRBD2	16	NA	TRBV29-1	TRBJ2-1	CSVLGLAGGPGNEQFF	TGCAGCGTTCTGGGACTAGCGGGAGGGCCGGGGAATGAGCAGTTCTTC
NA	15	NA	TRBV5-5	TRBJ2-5	CASSLAWDPKETQYF	TGTGCCAGCAGCTTGGCCTGGGACCCTAAAGAGACCCAGTACTTC
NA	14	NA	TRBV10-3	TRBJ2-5	CAISDRGPQETQYF	TGTGCCATCAGTGACCGGGGGCCCCAAGAGACCCAGTACTTC
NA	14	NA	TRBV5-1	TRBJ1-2	CASSLGQVSYGYTF	TGCGCCAGCAGCTTGGGTCAGGTCTCCTATGGCTACACCTTC
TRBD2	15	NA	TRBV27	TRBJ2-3	CASRRLAGGREVQYF	TGTGCCAGCCGCCGACTAGCGGGGGGGCGGGAGGTGCAGTATTTT
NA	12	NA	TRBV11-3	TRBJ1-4	CASSLQGGKLFF	TGTGCCAGCAGCTTACAGGGCGGAAAACTGTTTTTT
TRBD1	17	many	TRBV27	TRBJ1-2	CASSFRTGGESNYGYTF	TGTGCCAGCAGTTTTCGGACAGGGGGCGAATCGAACTATGGCTACACCTTC
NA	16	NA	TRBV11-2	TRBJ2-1	CASSLRLTISYNEQFF	TGTGCCAGCAGCTTGAGACTTACCATATCCTACAATGAGCAGTTCTTC
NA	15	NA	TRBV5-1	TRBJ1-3	CASSTQGSGGNTIYF	TGCGCCAGCAGCACGCAGGGGTCCGGGGGAAACACCATATATTTT
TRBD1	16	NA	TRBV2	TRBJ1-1	CASSGNFRTGLGEAFF	TGTGCCAGCAGTGGGAATTTTAGGACAGGGCTGGGTGAAGCTTTCTTT
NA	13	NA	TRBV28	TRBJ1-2	CASSLARGFGYTF	TGTGCCAGCAGTTTAGCGAGGGGGTTTGGCTACACCTTC
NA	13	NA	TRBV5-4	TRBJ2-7	CASSRRNSYEQYF	TGTGCCAGCAGCCGTAGAAATTCCTACGAGCAGTACTTC
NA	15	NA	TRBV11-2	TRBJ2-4	CASSPRGLFIDIQYF	TGTGCCAGCAGCCCAAGAGGGTTGTTCATCGACATTCAGTACTTC
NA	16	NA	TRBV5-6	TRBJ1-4	CASSLIRQTGNEKLFF	TGTGCCAGCAGCTTAATTCGACAGACGGGGAATGAAAAACTGTTTTTT
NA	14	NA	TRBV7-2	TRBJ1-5	CASSLSAGNQPQHF	TGTGCCAGCAGCCTGTCTGCAGGGAATCAGCCCCAGCATTTT
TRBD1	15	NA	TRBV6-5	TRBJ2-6	CASSPDRVGANVLTF	TGTGCCAGCAGCCCGGACAGGGTTGGGGCCAACGTCCTGACTTTC
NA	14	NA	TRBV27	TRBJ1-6	CASSSLSYNSPLHF	TGTGCCAGCAGTTCCCTCTCCTATAATTCACCCCTCCACTTT
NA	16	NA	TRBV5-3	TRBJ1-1	CARSLELDTGGTEAFF	TGTGCCAGAAGCTTGGAGTTGGACACTGGGGGCACTGAAGCTTTCTTT
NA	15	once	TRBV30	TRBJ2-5	CAWSWDGGHGETQYF	TGTGCCTGGAGTTGGGACGGGGGTCACGGGGAGACCCAGTACTTC
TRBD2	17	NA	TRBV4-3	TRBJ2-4	CASSQATSGSAKNIQYF	TGCGCCAGCAGCCAAGCGACTAGCGGGAGTGCCAAAAACATTCAGTACTTC
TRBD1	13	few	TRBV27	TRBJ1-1	CASSFGQGSKAFF	TGTGCCAGCAGTTTTGGACAGGGCTCCAAGGCTTTCTTT
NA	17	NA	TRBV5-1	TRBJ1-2	CASSLEPQGRSGYGYTF	TGCGCCAGCAGCTTGGAACCGCAGGGGAGGAGTGGGTATGGCTACACCTTC
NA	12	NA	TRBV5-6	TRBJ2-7	CASSYSSYEQYF	TGTGCCAGCAGCTATAGCTCCTACGAGCAGTACTTC
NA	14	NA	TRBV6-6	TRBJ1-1	CASSSPGSGPEAFF	TGTGCCAGCAGTTCGCCGGGGTCTGGGCCTGAAGCTTTCTTT
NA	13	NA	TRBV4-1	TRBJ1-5	CASSQSPTQPQHF	TGCGCCAGCAGCCAATCCCCTACGCAGCCCCAGCATTTT
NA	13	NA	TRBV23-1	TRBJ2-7	CASPAQLTYEQYF	TGCGCCAGCCCGGCCCAACTCACCTACGAGCAGTACTTC
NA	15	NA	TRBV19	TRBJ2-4	CASSNTGTTKNIQYF	TGTGCCAGTAGTAATACAGGGACGACCAAAAACATTCAGTACTTC
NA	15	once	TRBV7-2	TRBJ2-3	CASSPRGGGTDTQYF	TGTGCCAGCAGCCCACGGGGAGGGGGTACAGATACGCAGTATTTT
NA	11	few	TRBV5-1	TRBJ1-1	CASNDNTEAFF	TGCGCCAGCAACGATAACACTGAAGCTTTCTTT
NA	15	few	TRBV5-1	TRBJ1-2	CASSLEAGRKDGYTF	TGCGCCAGCAGCTTGGAGGCAGGGCGAAAAGATGGCTACACCTTC
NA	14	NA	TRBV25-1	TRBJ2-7	CASRGMDSSYEQYF	TGTGCCAGCAGGGGGATGGACAGCTCCTACGAGCAGTACTTC
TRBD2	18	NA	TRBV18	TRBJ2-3	CASSPILAGGPSADTQYF	TGTGCCAGCTCACCGATTCTAGCGGGGGGGCCCTCCGCAGATACGCAGTATTTT
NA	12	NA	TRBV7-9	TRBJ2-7	CASSPTGVGQYF	TGTGCCAGCAGCCCAACTGGGGTTGGGCAGTACTTC
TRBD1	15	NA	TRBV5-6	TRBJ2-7	CASSSEQGISYEQYF	TGTGCCAGCAGCTCCGAACAGGGGATCTCCTACGAGCAGTACTTC
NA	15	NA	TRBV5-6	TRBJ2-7	CASSFVQPARGEQYF	TGTGCCAGCAGCTTCGTACAACCAGCCAGGGGCGAGCAGTACTTC
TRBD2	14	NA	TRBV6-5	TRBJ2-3	CASSLGLAFDTQYF	TGTGCCAGCAGCCTGGGACTAGCTTTCGATACGCAGTATTTT
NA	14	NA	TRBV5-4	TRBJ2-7	CASSVGGSSYEQYF	TGTGCCAGCAGCGTTGGGGGGAGCTCCTACGAGCAGTACTTC